The source of this T cell receptor beta chain is a study of T cell repertoires in cytomegalovirus infection. Study-wide context: Carrying CMV and the relevant HLA type showed in public TCR beta signatures.

Each CDR3 protein is one row after TCRdb ran MiXCR on the reads. The sample yields 800,000 to 950,000 distinct CDR3 sequences, roughly 33% seen once. V was trimmed by 2 bases and J by 2 bases, leaving 18 bases between them. Germline values: CDR1 MNHEY, CDR2 SVGEGT. The CDR3 contains 17 residues. Worth noting for this clonotype: Its antigen is as yet unknown.

This sequence originates from a human donor in good health (CMV status not recorded). Some clones in this sample may be carry-over from other donors' samples. The chain combines TRBV6-2 or TRBV6-3 with TRBJ1-1; D call uncertain. The sequencing here drew on cultured CD8+ T cells from PBMCs, taken from culture after CMV antigen stimulation. The CDR3 coding sequence is TGTGCCAGCAGTTACAGCCTTTACACTGTGGACAACACTGAAGCTTTCTTT. Its protein is CASSYSLYTVDNTEAFF.